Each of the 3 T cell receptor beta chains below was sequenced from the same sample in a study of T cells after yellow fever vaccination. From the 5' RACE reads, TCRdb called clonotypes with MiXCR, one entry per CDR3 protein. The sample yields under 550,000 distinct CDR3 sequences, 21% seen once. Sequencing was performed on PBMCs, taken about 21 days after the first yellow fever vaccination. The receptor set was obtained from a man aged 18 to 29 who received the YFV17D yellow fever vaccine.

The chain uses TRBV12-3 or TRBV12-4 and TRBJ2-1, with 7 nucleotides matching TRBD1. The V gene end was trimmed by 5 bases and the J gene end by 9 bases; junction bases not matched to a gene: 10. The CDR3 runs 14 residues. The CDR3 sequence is CASSQQGPRAEQFF. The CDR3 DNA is TGTGCCAGCAGTCAACAGGGGCCGAGGGCTGAGCAGTTCTTC.

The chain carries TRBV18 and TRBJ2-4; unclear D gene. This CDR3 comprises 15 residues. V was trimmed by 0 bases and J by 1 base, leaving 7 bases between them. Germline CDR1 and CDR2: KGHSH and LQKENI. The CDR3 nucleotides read TGTGCCAGCTCACCACCCCCCGGTGCCAAAAACATTCAGTACTTC. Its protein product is CASSPPPGAKNIQYF.

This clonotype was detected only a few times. The CDR3 DNA sequence: TGTGCCAGCAGTACCCAGCCTAACACTGAAGCTTTCTTT. Translated: CASSTQPNTEAFF. V gene TRBV6-1 combines with J gene TRBJ1-1; no clear D. CDR1 MNHNS and CDR2 SASEGT come from the germline V gene. CDR3 length equals 13 residues. V was shortened by 5 bases and J by 2 bases, with 9 bases between the two germline ends.